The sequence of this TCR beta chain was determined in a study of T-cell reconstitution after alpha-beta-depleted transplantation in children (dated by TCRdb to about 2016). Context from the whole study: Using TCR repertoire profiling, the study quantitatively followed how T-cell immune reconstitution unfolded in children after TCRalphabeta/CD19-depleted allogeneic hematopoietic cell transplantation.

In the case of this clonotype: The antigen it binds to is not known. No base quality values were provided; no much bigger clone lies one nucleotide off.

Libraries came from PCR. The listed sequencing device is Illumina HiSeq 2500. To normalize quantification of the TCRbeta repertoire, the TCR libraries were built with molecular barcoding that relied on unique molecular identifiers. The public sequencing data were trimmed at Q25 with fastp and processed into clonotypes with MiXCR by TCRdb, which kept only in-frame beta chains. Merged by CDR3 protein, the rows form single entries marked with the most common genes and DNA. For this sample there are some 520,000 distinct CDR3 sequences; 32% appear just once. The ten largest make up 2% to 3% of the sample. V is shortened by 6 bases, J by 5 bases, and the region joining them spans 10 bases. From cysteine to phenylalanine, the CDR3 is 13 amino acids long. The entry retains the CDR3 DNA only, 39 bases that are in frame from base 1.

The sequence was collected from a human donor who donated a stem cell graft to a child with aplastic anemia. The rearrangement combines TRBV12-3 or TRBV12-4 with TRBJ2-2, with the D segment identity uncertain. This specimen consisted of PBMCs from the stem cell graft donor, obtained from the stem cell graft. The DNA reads TGTGCCAGCAGCAGGATACAAACCGGGGAGCTGTTTTTT. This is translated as CASSRIQTGELFF.